This entry features one T cell receptor beta chain sequence. This entry is derived from a study of blood T cell repertoires in COVID-19. In the study overall: COVID-19 samples collected from the United States, Italy and Spain covered acute and convalescent phases. T cells, B-cell-depleted T cells, or PBMCs supplied cDNA or gDNA.

The authors' processing: Amplified reference gene primers provided the basis for estimating nucleated cell counts. Method: immunoSEQ multiplex PCR; TCRdb's copy keeps in-frame clones and lacks some. D and trimming were read from the DNA, whereas the V and J calls and clone size are those reported in that table. This table holds over 200,000 clones, roughly 89% found once. J was trimmed by 4 bases and V by 5 bases; bases with no gene match: 3. The CDR3 length is 14 residues. Germline-derived CDR1 and CDR2 are KGHDR and SFDVKD. This receptor was obtained from a man aged 55 to 69 who had recovered from COVID-19. Sequenced input: peripheral blood. The chain employs TRBV24-1 and TRBJ2-1; 8 nucleotides agree with TRBD1. CDR3: CATSGRDRYNEQFF. CDR3 nucleotides: TGTGCCACCAGTGGCCGGGACAGGTACAATGAGCAGTTCTTC.